This T cell receptor (beta chain) was recovered during a study of response to subunit inactivated influenza vaccine. The study, taken as a whole, reports: The authors proposed limited new T cell recruitment per seasonal influenza vaccination.

The CDR3 loop spans 18 amino acids. Germline V gives CDR1 DFQATT, CDR2 SNEGSKA (reference sequence). TCRdb reprocessed the RT-PCR reads via MiXCR and lists one record per CDR3 protein. The sample shows approximately 480,000 distinct CDR3 sequences, 10% to 11% of them seen only once. A word on this clonotype: Its antigen remains unknown. A read error may produce the germline difference seen at one junction end.

Material: PBMCs from blood, obtained roughly 48 days after vaccination. The receptor was isolated from a man in his fifties who received an inactivated influenza vaccine. V gene TRBV20-1 combines with J gene TRBJ2-2; 10 bases are shared with TRBD2. CDR3 nucleotide sequence: TGCAGTGCTAGAGATCCACTAGCGGGGTGGGCGAACGCCGGGGAGCTGTTTTTT. Amino acids: CSARDPLAGWANAGELFF.